This section outlines one T cell receptor beta chain sequence together with its context. This sample was taken from a study of blood T cell repertoires in COVID-19. Clinical history reported by participants formed the basis on which cohorts were assigned. Per the original methods: Reference gene primer amplification gave nucleated cell count estimates. Profiled with immunoSEQ multiplex PCR; TCRdb holds only in-frame clones, not every one. That table supplies the V and J calls and clone size; D and trimming were determined from the DNA. The sample contains around 250,000 clones, 70% to 90% of which appear only once. The TCR sequence derives from a woman in her fifties or sixties who had been exposed to COVID-19. The sample comprised PBMCs or T cells enriched from blood (not recorded which).

The CDR3 here is CASSRGMNTGELFF. The CDR3 DNA reads as TGTGCCAGCAGCCGGGGGATGAACACCGGGGAGCTGTTTTTT. The J gene is TRBJ2-2, the V gene TRBV7-2, with TRBD2 as a possible D gene (6 bases). Trimming took 5 bases from V and 1 from J, leaving 8 bases between them. CDR3 length equals 14 residues. Germline CDR1 SGHTA, CDR2 FQGNSA.